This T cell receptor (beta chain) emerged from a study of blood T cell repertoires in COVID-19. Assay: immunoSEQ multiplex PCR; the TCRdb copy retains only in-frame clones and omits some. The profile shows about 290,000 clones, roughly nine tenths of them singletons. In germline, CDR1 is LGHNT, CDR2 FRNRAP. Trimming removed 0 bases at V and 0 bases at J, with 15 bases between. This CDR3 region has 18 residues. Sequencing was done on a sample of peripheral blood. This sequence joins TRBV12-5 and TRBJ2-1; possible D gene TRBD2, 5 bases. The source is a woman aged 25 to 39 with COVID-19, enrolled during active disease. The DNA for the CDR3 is TGTGCTAGTGGTTTGGTACATGGTGAGCGGTACTCCTACAATGAGCAGTTCTTC. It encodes CASGLVHGERYSYNEQFF.